The 3 T cell receptor beta chains given below trace back to one sample, sequenced in a study of early T cells in non-severe SARS-CoV-2 infection. In TCRdb, the 5' RACE reads were re-called with MiXCR into one record per CDR3 protein. The data contain around 60,000 distinct CDR3 sequences, roughly a sixth of them singletons. Here the sequenced sample was whole blood, taken at baseline. The receptor set was obtained from an adult who was a healthcare worker with PCR-confirmed SARS-CoV-2 infection or an uninfected control (not recorded which).

This clonotype occurred a few times. The V call is TRBV6-6, the J call TRBJ2-1; 9 bases are a match to TRBD1. This CDR3 is 13 amino acids long. V shed 5 bases and J 9 bases; nucleotides not matched to a gene: 5. From germline, CDR1 is MNHNY and CDR2 SVGAGI (reference sequence). The CDR3 reads CASSKLDRGEQFF. The CDR3 DNA sequence: TGTGCCAGCAGTAAACTGGACAGGGGTGAGCAGTTCTTC.

This chain links TRBV7-9 with TRBJ1-2, with D possibly TRBD1 on 5 matching bases. Trimming shortened V by 5 bases and J by 1 base, and 14 bases separated the two germline ends. This CDR3 has 15 amino acids. The germline CDR1 and CDR2 sequences are SEHNR and FQNEAQ (reference sequence). The CDR3: CASSQTAAYNYGYTF. The CDR3 DNA reads as TGTGCCAGCAGCCAGACAGCCGCATATAACTATGGCTACACCTTC.

J is TRBJ2-7 and V is TRBV19; no definite D call. This CDR3 is built from 14 residues. V was pared by 3 bases and J by 0 bases, with 9 bases between. Germline values: CDR1 LNHDA, CDR2 SQIVND (reference sequence). CDR3 in amino acids: CASSIVPASYEQYF. CDR3 nucleotides: TGTGCCAGTAGTATTGTTCCCGCCTCCTACGAGCAGTACTTC.